Listed below are T cell receptor beta chains from one sample, sequenced in a study of shared clonotypes between healthy human individuals. Assay: immunoSEQ multiplex PCR; the TCRdb copy retains only in-frame clones and omits some. The sample includes nearly 2 million clones, less than 95% of them seen just once. Sequenced sample: naive CD8+ T cells sorted from blood. The receptors were gathered from a man in his late teens or twenties in good health. The CDR3 runs from the conserved cysteine through the conserved F or W. The order of the fields is clone size, D gene, V gene, J gene, CDR3 length, CDR3 DNA, CDR3 protein. The D gene is left open where the match is weak. The size of a clone is reported for some rows only, either as once, few or many, or as a class for expanded clones.

clone size: -; D gene: TRBD1; V gene: TRBV9; J gene: TRBJ1-1; CDR3 length: 15; CDR3 DNA: TGTGCCAGCAGCGTGACCGGGACAGGGGGCACTGAAGCTTTCTTT; CDR3 protein: CASSVTGTGGTEAFF
clone size: -; D gene: -; V gene: TRBV7-9; J gene: TRBJ2-1; CDR3 length: 19; CDR3 DNA: TGTACCAGCAGCTTAAGTCTAAGACAGGCTAAAGGATCCTACAATGAGCAGTTCTTC; CDR3 protein: CTSSLSLRQAKGSYNEQFF
clone size: -; D gene: TRBD1; V gene: TRBV29-1; J gene: TRBJ2-7; CDR3 length: 13; CDR3 DNA: TGCAGCGTTTTCCTTCGACAGGGCCACGAGCAGTACTTC; CDR3 protein: CSVFLRQGHEQYF
clone size: -; D gene: -; V gene: TRBV12-5; J gene: TRBJ2-1; CDR3 length: 12; CDR3 DNA: TGTGCTAGTGGAGGGTACTACAATGAGCAGTTCTTC; CDR3 protein: CASGGYYNEQFF
clone size: -; D gene: -; V gene: TRBV6-5; J gene: TRBJ2-7; CDR3 length: 14; CDR3 DNA: TGTGCCAGCAGTTGGCGCCTGGGTTGGTACGAGCAGTACTTC; CDR3 protein: CASSWRLGWYEQYF
clone size: -; D gene: TRBD1; V gene: TRBV6-1; J gene: TRBJ1-2; CDR3 length: 14; CDR3 DNA: TGTGCCAGCAGTGAAGACAGGGGTTGGTATGGCTACACCTTC; CDR3 protein: CASSEDRGWYGYTF
clone size: -; D gene: TRBD2; V gene: TRBV5-1; J gene: TRBJ2-2; CDR3 length: 15; CDR3 DNA: TGCGCCAGCAGCTGGACGGGAGGGACTACCGGGGAGCTGTTTTTT; CDR3 protein: CASSWTGGTTGELFF
clone size: -; D gene: -; V gene: TRBV28; J gene: TRBJ1-2; CDR3 length: 14; CDR3 DNA: TGTGCCAGCAGTTTATCCTACCTTATAGGCGGCTACACCTTC; CDR3 protein: CASSLSYLIGGYTF
clone size: -; D gene: -; V gene: TRBV4-1; J gene: TRBJ2-7; CDR3 length: 15; CDR3 DNA: TGCGCCAGCAGCTTGAGGGGGGGGACCTCCTACGAGCAGTACTTC; CDR3 protein: CASSLRGGTSYEQYF
clone size: -; D gene: -; V gene: TRBV5-3; J gene: TRBJ1-1; CDR3 length: 16; CDR3 DNA: TGTGCCAGAAGCGAGGGTGGGGGTTTCGTCGGCACTGAAGCTTTCTTT; CDR3 protein: CARSEGGGFVGTEAFF
clone size: -; D gene: -; V gene: TRBV21-1; J gene: TRBJ2-5; CDR3 length: 14; CDR3 DNA: TGTGCCAGCACCCGAAGAGAACAGCAAGAGACCCAGTACTTC; CDR3 protein: CASTRREQQETQYF
clone size: -; D gene: -; V gene: TRBV27; J gene: TRBJ2-7; CDR3 length: 12; CDR3 DNA: TGTGCCAGCAGTGCAAGACTGCCCGAGCAGTACTTC; CDR3 protein: CASSARLPEQYF
clone size: once; D gene: -; V gene: TRBV10-3; J gene: TRBJ1-3; CDR3 length: 16; CDR3 DNA: TGTGCCATCAGTGAGTCTCCGCCGGCCTCTGGAAACACCATATATTTT; CDR3 protein: CAISESPPASGNTIYF